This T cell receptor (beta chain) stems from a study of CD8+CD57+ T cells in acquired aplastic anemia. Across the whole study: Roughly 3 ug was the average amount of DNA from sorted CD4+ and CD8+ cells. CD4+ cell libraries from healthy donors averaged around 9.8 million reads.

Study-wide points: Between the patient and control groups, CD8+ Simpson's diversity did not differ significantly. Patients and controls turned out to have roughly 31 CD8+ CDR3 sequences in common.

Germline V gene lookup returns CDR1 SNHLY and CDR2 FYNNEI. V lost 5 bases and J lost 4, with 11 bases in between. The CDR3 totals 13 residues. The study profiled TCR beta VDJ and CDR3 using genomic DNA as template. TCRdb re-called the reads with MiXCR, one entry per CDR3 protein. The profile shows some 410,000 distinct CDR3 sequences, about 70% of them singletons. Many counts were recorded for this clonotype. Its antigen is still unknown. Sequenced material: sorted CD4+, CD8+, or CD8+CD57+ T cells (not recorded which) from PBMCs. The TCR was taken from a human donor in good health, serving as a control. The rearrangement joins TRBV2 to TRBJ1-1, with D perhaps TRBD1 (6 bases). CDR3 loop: CASSSDRRTEAFF. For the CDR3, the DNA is TGTGCCAGCAGTTCAGACAGGCGCACTGAAGCTTTCTTT.